Listed here are 27 T cell receptor beta chains from one sample, sequenced in a study of type 1 regulatory T cells. One entry per CDR3 protein, called by TCRdb with MiXCR from the reads. The data hold some 100,000 distinct CDR3 sequences, with roughly a third observed a single time. The sequenced sample was CD4+ T cells, either the whole sample or a sorted fraction (not recorded which). These receptors came from a human donor in good health.

The chain combines TRBV5-1 with TRBJ2-6, with TRBD1 as a possible D gene (6 bases). This CDR3 contains 14 residues. Germline CDR1 reads SGHRS; CDR2 reads YFSETQ. V was trimmed by 4 bases and J by 4 bases, leaving 9 bases between them. CDR3 residues: CASSEGTGANVLTF. In DNA form, the CDR3 reads TGCGCCAGCAGCGAGGGGACAGGGGCCAACGTCCTGACTTTC.

This clonotype was recorded once. The chain recombines TRBV30 with TRBJ1-1, with TRBD1 identical over 8 bases. V was pared by 7 bases and J by 0 bases, with 13 bases of the junction left unmatched. This CDR3 has 16 amino acids. The germline CDR1 and CDR2 sequences are GTSNPN and SVGIG (reference sequence). The CDR3 DNA reads as TGTGCCTACAAAACAGGGGGGTTTTCGATGAACACTGAAGCTTTCTTT. Its protein is CAYKTGGFSMNTEAFF. Full variable domain (rest looked up from reference TRBV30 and TRBJ1-1): SQTIHQWPATLVQPVGSPLSLECTVEGTSNPNLYWYRQAAGRGLQLLFYSVGIGQISSEVPQNLSASRPQDRQFILSSKKLLLSDSGFYLCAYKTGGFSMNTEAFFGQGTRLTVV.

The CDR3 is CSASYGGGSSYEQYF. The CDR3 region has the DNA TGCAGTGCTAGCTACGGGGGCGGGAGCTCCTACGAGCAGTACTTC. V usage is TRBV20-1 and J usage is TRBJ2-7, with a weak D call TRBD2 (7 bases). V was clipped by 3 bases and J by 0 bases, with 15 bases between them. This CDR3 is built from 15 residues. In germline, CDR1 is DFQATT, CDR2 SNEGSKA (reference sequence).

In this sample, this clonotype turned up many times. A read error may produce the germline difference seen at one junction end. The rearrangement joins TRBV20-1 to TRBJ2-7, with 7 bases identical to TRBD2. Germline assignment: CDR1 DFQATT and CDR2 SNEGSKA (reference sequence). The CDR3 is 13 residues long. CDR3 coding DNA: TGCAGTCCTAGCGGACCCCTGAGGCACGAGCAGTACTTC. Translated, it gives CSPSGPLRHEQYF.

This clonotype appeared many times. No DNA is shown, since the ends of the CDR3 on it are uncertain; the CDR3 is the one TCRdb lists. J is TRBJ2-3 and V is TRBV7-2; the table calls TRBD2, which could not be checked here. The germline CDR1 and CDR2 sequences are SGHTA and FQGNSA. The CDR3 region is 16 residues in length, termini included. The CDR3 reads CASILGLAGGADTQYF.

The chain recombines TRBV11-2 with TRBJ2-5; TRBD1 or TRBD2 may be the D gene (6 bases each). Trimming removed 1 base at V and 5 bases at J, with 14 bases between. The CDR3 totals 15 residues. Per germline, CDR1 SGHAT and CDR2 FQNNGV. The CDR3 spells CASSLGGAGRETQYF. For the CDR3, the DNA is TGTGCCAGCAGCTTAGGGGGGGCGGGCCGCGAGACCCAGTACTTC.

This clonotype was seen once. V and J are TRBV19 and TRBJ2-2, with unresolved D. CDR1 is LNHDA, CDR2 SQIVND, per germline (reference sequence). The CDR3 runs to 16 residues. Deletions cut 2 bases from V and 6 bases from J, with 16 bases between. The CDR3 is CASSISWEQYPGELFF. The DNA for the CDR3 is TGTGCCAGTAGTATATCCTGGGAACAGTACCCCGGGGAGCTGTTTTTT.

This clonotype was recorded many times. This chain uses TRBV6-2 or TRBV6-3 with TRBJ2-2, with 7 bases identical to TRBD1. The CDR3 is 15 amino acids. Germline V gives CDR1 MNHEY, CDR2 SVGEGT. V was clipped by 5 bases and J by 1 base; unmatched bases: 4. Written as DNA, the CDR3 is TGTGCCAGCAGTCTACAGGGGAGGAACACCGGGGAGCTGTTTTTT. Translated: CASSLQGRNTGELFF.

As to this clonotype: A much larger clone lies a single base off, so this may be a read error. This chain connects TRBV5-1 to TRBJ2-3; D gene unclear. Germline V gives CDR1 SGHRS, CDR2 YFSETQ. The V and J ends lost 6 bases and 4 bases respectively, with 12 bases between them. The CDR3 runs to 13 residues. CDR3 sequence reads: CASNAMWADTQYF. CDR3 nucleotides: TGCGCCAGCAACGCCATGTGGGCAGATACGCAGTATTTT.

This clonotype has more than one count but fewer than ten. The rearrangement joins TRBV25-1 to TRBJ2-6, with D perhaps matching TRBD1 (5 bases). V was shortened by 4 bases and J by 16 bases, with 11 bases between the two germline ends. Germline V gene lookup returns CDR1 MGHDK and CDR2 SYGVNS. The CDR3 extends over 11 amino acids. CDR3 sequence: CASSGGRDLTF. The CDR3 bases are TGTGCCAGCAGTGGGGGCCGAGATCTGACTTTC.

This clonotype came up a few times. The rearrangement joins TRBV7-2 to TRBJ1-5; possible D gene TRBD1, 5 bases. The V gene's germline CDR1 is SGHTA and CDR2 FQGNSA. V gave up 1 base and J gave up 1 base, with 14 bases separating them. The CDR3 sequence is 17 residues long. The DNA of the CDR3 is TGTGCCAGCAGCTTAGGAACTGGGGCGCGGAGCAATCAGCCCCAGCATTTT. Encoded protein: CASSLGTGARSNQPQHF.

The genes are TRBV15 and TRBJ1-4; no clear D. V was pared by 0 bases and J by 8 bases, with 13 bases between. CDR3 length: 15 amino acids. Per the germline V gene, CDR1 is LNHNV and CDR2 is YYDKDF (reference sequence). As DNA, the CDR3 is TGTGCCACCAGCAGAGATTGGAGCCCCTCCGAAAAACTGTTTTTT. Amino acids: CATSRDWSPSEKLFF.

This clonotype has more than one count but fewer than ten. V is TRBV11-2 and J is TRBJ2-7; D perhaps matches TRBD2 (6 bases). Germline-derived CDR1 and CDR2 are SGHAT and FQNNGV. The CDR3 contains 14 residues. V was clipped by 2 bases and J by 7 bases, with 15 bases between them. The CDR3 region has the DNA TGTGCCAGCAGCTTACAGGGACTGTCGGAGGAGCAGTACTTC. Translating gives CASSLQGLSEEQYF. The complete variable domain, with remaining parts taken from reference TRBV11-2 and TRBJ2-7, reads EAGVAQSPRYKIIEKRQSVAFWCNPISGHATLYWYQQILGQGPKLLIQFQNNGVVDDSQLPKDRFSAERLKGVDSTLKIQPAKLEDSAVYLCASSLQGLSEEQYFGPGTRLTVT.

The chain combines TRBV12-5 with TRBJ1-5; tentatively, D is TRBD1 (5 bases). The ends were cut back, 0 bases at V and 4 bases at J, with 19 bases in the middle. The CDR3 has 18 amino acids. Germline CDR1 is LGHNT and CDR2 is FRNRAP. CDR3 in DNA: TGTGCTAGTGGTTTGGTACCCCCCCCGAGACAGTCTAATCAGCCCCAGCATTTT. Encoded protein: CASGLVPPPRQSNQPQHF.

The rearrangement uses TRBV7-3 and TRBJ2-1; D perhaps matches TRBD2 (6 bases). The CDR3 runs to 15 residues. Trimming left V 1 base short and J 9 bases short, with 16 bases between. Germline V gene data show CDR1 as SGHTA and CDR2 as FQGTGA. In nucleotides, the CDR3 is TGTGCCAGCAGCTTAAGCGGGAATACGATCGGTGAGCAGTTCTTC. Translated, it gives CASSLSGNTIGEQFF.

The CDR3 loop reads CSARGTGGGQPQHF. CDR3 sequence (DNA): TGCAGTGCTAGGGGGACAGGGGGCGGTCAGCCCCAGCATTTT. The genes are TRBV20-1 and TRBJ1-5; 12 nucleotides agree with TRBD1. The V gene end was trimmed by 3 bases and the J gene end by 6 bases; junction bases not matched to a gene: 3. The V gene's germline CDR1 is DFQATT and CDR2 SNEGSKA (reference sequence). The CDR3 covers 14 residues.

On this clonotype itself: The junction and the germline gene differ at one end; a read error may be behind it. The chain carries TRBV6-2 or TRBV6-3 and TRBJ2-2, with TRBD2 identical over 8 bases. The germline V gene encodes CDR1 MNHEY and CDR2 SVGEGT. The CDR3 contains 19 residues. CDR3 loop: CPSSYSIAVAGPNTGELFF. The CDR3 DNA sequence: TGTCCCAGCAGTTACTCGATCGCAGTAGCGGGACCGAACACCGGGGAGCTGTTTTTT.

The chain has TRBV7-2 and TRBJ2-7; 11 nucleotides match TRBD2. The V gene end was trimmed by 3 bases and the J gene end by 2 bases; junction bases not matched to a gene: 9. The V gene's germline CDR1 is SGHTA and CDR2 FQGNSA. The CDR3 spans 17 residues. The chain's CDR3 is CASSFERLAGNPYEQYF. DNA of the CDR3: TGTGCCAGCAGCTTCGAAAGACTAGCGGGGAACCCCTACGAGCAGTACTTC.

The chain carries TRBV29-1 and TRBJ2-3; D is ambiguous. The CDR3 length is 12 residues. Trimming pared 4 bases from V and 2 bases from J, leaving 7 bases between. The germline V gene has CDR1 SQVTM and CDR2 ANQGSEA. CDR3 sequence: CSVVRNTDTQYF. As DNA, the CDR3 is TGCAGCGTTGTCAGGAACACAGATACGCAGTATTTT.

The sample holds a few counts of this clonotype. The chain recombines TRBV27 with TRBJ2-3; D gene ambiguous. The V and J ends lost 6 bases and 2 bases respectively, with 9 bases between them. The CDR3 sequence is 13 residues long. Germline V gene data show CDR1 as MNHEY and CDR2 as SMNVEV (reference sequence). Written as DNA, the CDR3 is TGTGCCAGCAGCAATAAGTACACAGATACGCAGTATTTT. Translated: CASSNKYTDTQYF.

The chain recombines TRBV7-9 with TRBJ2-2, with D perhaps assigned TRBD1 or TRBD2 (5 bases each). Germline V gives CDR1 SEHNR, CDR2 FQNEAQ (reference sequence). V lost 11 bases, J lost 0 bases, and 13 bases lay in between. The length of the CDR3 is 14 residues. CDR3 nucleotide sequence: TGTGCCGGGACGTACAGGTCGAACACCGGGGAGCTGTTTTTT. Its protein product is CAGTYRSNTGELFF.

This clonotype was observed a few times. The rearrangement links TRBV7-2 to TRBJ1-3; the D is unclear. The germline CDR1 and CDR2 sequences are SGHTA and FQGNSA. There are 12 residues in the CDR3. Trimming took off 2 bases at V and 1 base at J, with 0 bases between the two ends. The CDR3 region has the DNA TGTGCCAGCAGCTTATCTGGAAACACCATATATTTT. This sequence encodes CASSLSGNTIYF.

CDR3: CAWSDPGAETQYF. Written as DNA, the CDR3 is TGTGCCTGGAGTGACCCGGGGGCCGAGACCCAGTACTTC. The chain is built from TRBV30 and TRBJ2-5; possibly TRBD1 or TRBD2 for D (6 bases each). Germline CDR1 is GTSNPN and CDR2 is SVGIG (reference sequence). Trimming pared 1 base from V and 5 bases from J, leaving 11 bases between. The CDR3 covers 13 residues.

The V gene is TRBV29-1, the J gene TRBJ2-1, with D uncertain. The germline V and J ends were trimmed by 7 bases and 5 bases, with 9 bases remaining between them. The germline V gene has CDR1 SQVTM and CDR2 ANQGSEA. The CDR3 is 11 residues long. As DNA, the CDR3 is TGCAGCGGGTCAGATGACAATGAGCAGTTCTTC. Its translation: CSGSDDNEQFF.

V is TRBV6-6 and J is TRBJ2-2; 11 bases match TRBD1. V trimming: 6 bases; J trimming: 5 bases; junction bases outside the gene matches: 5. The CDR3 totals 15 residues. CDR1 and CDR2 from the germline V gene are MNHNY and SVGAGI (reference sequence). The CDR3 here is CASRGGQGETGELFF. For the CDR3, the DNA is TGTGCCAGCAGGGGGGGACAGGGGGAAACCGGGGAGCTGTTTTTT.

Only a few counts were recorded for this clonotype. The chain combines TRBV6-2 or TRBV6-3 with TRBJ2-1; D is perhaps TRBD2 (6 bases). V lost 10 bases and J 9 bases, leaving 19 bases between the germline ends. The CDR3 has 13 amino acids. Germline V gene sequence: CDR1 MNHEY, CDR2 SVGEGT. The CDR3 DNA follows: TGTGCCACCCGGCGGGGAGGCTTGTTTGAGCAGTTCTTC. Residues: CATRRGGLFEQFF.

The rearrangement links TRBV5-1 to TRBJ2-6; D gene uncertain. Germline lookup yields CDR1 SGHRS and CDR2 YFSETQ. Trimming cost V 2 bases and J 0 bases, with 12 bases left between them. The CDR3 loop spans 17 amino acids. As DNA, the CDR3 is TGCGCCAGCAGCTTCGGACGGAAAACCTCTGGGGCCAACGTCCTGACTTTC. Translated, it gives CASSFGRKTSGANVLTF.